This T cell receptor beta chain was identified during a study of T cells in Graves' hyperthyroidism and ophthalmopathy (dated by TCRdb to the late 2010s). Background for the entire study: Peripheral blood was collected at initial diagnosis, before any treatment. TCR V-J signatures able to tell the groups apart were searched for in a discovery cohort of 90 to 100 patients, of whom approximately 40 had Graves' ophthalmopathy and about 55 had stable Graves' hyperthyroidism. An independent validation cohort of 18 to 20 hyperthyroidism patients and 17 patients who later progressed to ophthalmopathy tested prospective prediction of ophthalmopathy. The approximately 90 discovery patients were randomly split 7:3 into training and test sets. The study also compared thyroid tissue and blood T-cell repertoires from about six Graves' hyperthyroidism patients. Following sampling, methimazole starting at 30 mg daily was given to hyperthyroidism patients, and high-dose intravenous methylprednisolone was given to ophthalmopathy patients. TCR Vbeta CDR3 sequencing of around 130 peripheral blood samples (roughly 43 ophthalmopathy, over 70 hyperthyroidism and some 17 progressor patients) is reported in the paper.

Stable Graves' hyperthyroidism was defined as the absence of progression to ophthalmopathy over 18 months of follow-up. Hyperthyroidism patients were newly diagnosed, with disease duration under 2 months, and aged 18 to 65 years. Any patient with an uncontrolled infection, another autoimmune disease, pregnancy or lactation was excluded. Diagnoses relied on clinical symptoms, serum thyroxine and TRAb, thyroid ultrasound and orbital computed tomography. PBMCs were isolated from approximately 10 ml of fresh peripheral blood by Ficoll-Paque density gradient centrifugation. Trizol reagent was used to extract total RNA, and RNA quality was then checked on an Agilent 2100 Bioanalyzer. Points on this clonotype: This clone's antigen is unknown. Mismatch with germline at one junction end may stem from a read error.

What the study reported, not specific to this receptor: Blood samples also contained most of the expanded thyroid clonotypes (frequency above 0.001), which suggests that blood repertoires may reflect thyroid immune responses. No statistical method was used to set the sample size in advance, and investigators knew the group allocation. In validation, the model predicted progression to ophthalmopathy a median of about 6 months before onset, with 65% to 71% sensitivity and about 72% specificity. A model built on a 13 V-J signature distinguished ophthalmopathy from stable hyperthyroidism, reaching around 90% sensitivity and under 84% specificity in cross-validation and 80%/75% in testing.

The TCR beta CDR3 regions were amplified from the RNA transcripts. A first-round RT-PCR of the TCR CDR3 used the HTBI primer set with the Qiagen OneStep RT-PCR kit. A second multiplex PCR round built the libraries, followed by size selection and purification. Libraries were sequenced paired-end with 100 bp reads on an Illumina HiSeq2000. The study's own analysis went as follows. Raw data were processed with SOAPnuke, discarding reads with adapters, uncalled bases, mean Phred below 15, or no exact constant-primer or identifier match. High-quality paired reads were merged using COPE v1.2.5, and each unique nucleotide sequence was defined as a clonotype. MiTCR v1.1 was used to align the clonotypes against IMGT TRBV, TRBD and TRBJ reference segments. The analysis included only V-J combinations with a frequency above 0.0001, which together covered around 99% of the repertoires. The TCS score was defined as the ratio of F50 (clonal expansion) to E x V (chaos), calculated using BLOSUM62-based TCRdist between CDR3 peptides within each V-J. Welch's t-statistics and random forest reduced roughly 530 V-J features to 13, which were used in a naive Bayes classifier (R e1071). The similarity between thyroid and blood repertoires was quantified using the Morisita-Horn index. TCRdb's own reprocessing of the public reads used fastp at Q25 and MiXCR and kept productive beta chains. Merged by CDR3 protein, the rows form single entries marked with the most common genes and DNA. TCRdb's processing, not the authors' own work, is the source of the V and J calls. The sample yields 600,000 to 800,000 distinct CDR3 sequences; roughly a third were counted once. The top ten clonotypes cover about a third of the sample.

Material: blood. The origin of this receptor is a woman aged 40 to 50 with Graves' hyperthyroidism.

The CDR3 reads as follows: CSVEEQGPNTEALF. The nucleotide sequence is TGCAGCGTTGAGGAACAGGGCCCGAACACTGAAGCTCTCTTT. In this chain, TRBV29-1 is recombined with TRBJ1-1; TRBD1 could be the D gene, as 6 bases match. The germline V gene yields SQVTM for CDR1 and ANQGSEA for CDR2. There are 14 amino acids in the CDR3, from cysteine to phenylalanine inclusive. Just CDR3 DNA is preserved here, 42 bases in frame from base 1.